These T cell receptor beta chains were read from a single sample in a study of cytomegalovirus exposure and HLA in healthy donors. Using immunoSEQ multiplex PCR, the repertoire was profiled, and TCRdb retains in-frame clones only, with some absent. The top ten hold more than 1% of the sample, which has 120,000 or so clones, roughly 75% seen once. The sample consisted of PBMCs. These receptors came from a female donor in good health and CMV-seronegative. Each CDR3 is given with its conserved first and last residue. A D gene is named only where the DNA matches it firmly. Clone size is given for some rows only: seen once, a few or many times, or a class if the clone is expanded.

D: .
J: TRBJ1-3
V: TRBV28
size: once
CDR3: CASSYRVSGNTIYF

D: TRBD1
J: TRBJ1-2
V: TRBV5-1
size: .
CDR3: CASSLVRTGHYGYTF

D: TRBD2
J: TRBJ2-1
V: TRBV10-1
size: .
CDR3: CASSDRGLAGENEQFF

D: .
J: TRBJ1-1
V: TRBV6-5
size: .
CDR3: CASSLGGVTEAFF

D: TRBD1
J: TRBJ1-5
V: TRBV5-8
size: .
CDR3: CASSTSRGPKSNQPQHF

D: .
J: TRBJ1-5
V: TRBV7-6
size: .
CDR3: CASSPSLLSNQPQHF

D: TRBD1
J: TRBJ1-1
V: TRBV6-4
size: few
CDR3: CASSESTGTGTEAFF

D: .
J: TRBJ2-2
V: TRBV5-1
size: few
CDR3: CASSATESTGELFF

D: TRBD1
J: TRBJ1-1
V: TRBV7-6
size: .
CDR3: CASSSTHSGTGGSGAFF

D: .
J: TRBJ1-1
V: TRBV19
size: once
CDR3: CASSIGSQNTEAFF

D: TRBD1
J: TRBJ2-7
V: TRBV2
size: .
CDR3: CASRAGTASYEQYF

D: TRBD2
J: TRBJ2-7
V: TRBV5-1
size: .
CDR3: CASTPLPGGGDYEQYF

D: TRBD2
J: TRBJ2-3
V: TRBV30
size: .
CDR3: CAWSLSGLAGADTQYF

D: .
J: TRBJ1-4
V: TRBV5-5
size: .
CDR3: CASSWASEGTNEKLFF

D: .
J: TRBJ1-5
V: TRBV5-4
size: .
CDR3: CASSVAGSNQPQHF

D: TRBD2
J: TRBJ2-5
V: TRBV9
size: once
CDR3: CASSVGLLAGQETQYF

D: TRBD2
J: TRBJ2-3
V: TRBV5-1
size: .
CDR3: CASSLSLAGGEGDTQYF

D: .
J: TRBJ2-1
V: TRBV27
size: .
CDR3: CASRGDHPPYNEQFF

D: TRBD2
J: TRBJ2-2
V: TRBV2
size: .
CDR3: CASSEEGLAGYTGELFF

D: .
J: TRBJ1-1
V: TRBV28
size: .
CDR3: CASSLNGGVWNTEAFF

D: TRBD2
J: TRBJ2-5
V: TRBV10-3
size: .
CDR3: CAVAGADQETQYF

D: .
J: TRBJ2-2
V: TRBV6-6
size: few
CDR3: CASSRDNTGELFF

D: TRBD2
J: TRBJ2-5
V: TRBV7-2
size: .
CDR3: CASSWAGTSGQETQYF

D: .
J: TRBJ1-6
V: TRBV5-6
size: .
CDR3: CASSFSSSYNSPLHF

D: .
J: TRBJ1-1
V: TRBV6-5
size: .
CDR3: CASKRSQLNTEAFF

D: TRBD2
J: TRBJ2-3
V: TRBV27
size: .
CDR3: CASSHLRLAGTDTQYF

D: TRBD1
J: TRBJ1-1
V: TRBV6-5
size: .
CDR3: CASSQDRGQAFF

D: TRBD1
J: TRBJ2-1
V: TRBV19
size: .
CDR3: CASSIVLQGDEQFF

D: TRBD1
J: TRBJ1-5
V: TRBV28
size: .
CDR3: CASSGTGEFYSNQPQHF

D: .
J: TRBJ1-2
V: TRBV6-5
size: .
CDR3: CASSYGPSGNGYTF

D: TRBD1
J: TRBJ1-1
V: TRBV11-2
size: .
CDR3: CASSSLNLQGSEAFF

D: .
J: TRBJ2-2
V: TRBV7-3
size: few
CDR3: CASSLNRVAGELFF

D: .
J: TRBJ1-1
V: TRBV5-5
size: .
CDR3: CASSHQGSAEAFF

D: .
J: TRBJ2-5
V: TRBV4-1
size: .
CDR3: CASSQGHTFQETQYF

D: TRBD2
J: TRBJ2-5
V: TRBV5-1
size: .
CDR3: CASSQRGVETQYF

D: TRBD1
J: TRBJ1-5
V: TRBV18
size: .
CDR3: CASSSTDRGNQPQHF

D: .
J: TRBJ2-7
V: TRBV7-2
size: .
CDR3: CASSAPQRGSYEQYF

D: TRBD1
J: TRBJ1-1
V: TRBV10-2
size: .
CDR3: CASSVRTGPVGTEAFF

D: TRBD1
J: TRBJ1-5
V: TRBV5-5
size: .
CDR3: CASSLSQGVSNQPQHF

D: TRBD1
J: TRBJ1-3
V: TRBV7-9
size: .
CDR3: CSSSSGLRQGLSGNTIYF

D: .
J: TRBJ2-7
V: TRBV11-1
size: .
CDR3: CASSLDRLYEQYF

D: .
J: TRBJ2-3
V: TRBV6-1
size: .
CDR3: CASGRGGLTDTQYF

D: TRBD2
J: TRBJ2-1
V: TRBV9
size: once
CDR3: CASGRSGGVPYNEQFF

D: .
J: TRBJ1-2
V: TRBV11-1
size: .
CDR3: CASSLGETYGYTF

D: TRBD1
J: TRBJ2-3
V: TRBV10-3
size: .
CDR3: CAIRGDSSTDTQYF

D: TRBD1
J: TRBJ1-2
V: TRBV30
size: .
CDR3: CAWSEGARRYTF

D: TRBD1
J: TRBJ1-2
V: TRBV5-4
size: few
CDR3: CASSTGQDRTNYGYTF